The rows below give T cell receptor beta chains drawn from one sample of a study of T cells after posttransplantation cyclophosphamide. Clones were read by immunoSEQ multiplex PCR, and TCRdb kept only the in-frame ones, dropping some. The sample was found to contain 12,000 or so clones, and every one recurs. The source material was PBMCs, sampled after allogeneic stem cell transplant with posttransplant cyclophosphamide. These receptor sequences come from a female patient aged 40 to 50 who received an allogeneic stem cell transplant from a related donor, was CMV-positive, and had acute GVHD only. Some T cells here may be from the graft donor. The CDR3 runs from the conserved cysteine through the conserved F or W. D genes are given only for firm matches. A clone size is listed for some rows: how often the clone was seen (once, few, many), or a class if it is expanded.

D	size	V	J	CDR3	DNA
TRBD2	.	TRBV11-2	TRBJ2-2	CASSPGGSGGTNTGELFF	TGTGCCAGCAGCCCCGGTGGTAGCGGGGGGACTAACACCGGGGAGCTGTTTTTT
.	.	TRBV9	TRBJ2-1	CASSQELNNEQFF	TGTGCCAGCAGCCAAGAACTGAACAATGAGCAGTTCTTC
.	many	TRBV10-1	TRBJ2-4	CASPTPYVGGNIQYF	TGCGCCAGCCCGACCCCGTACGTCGGGGGAAACATTCAGTACTTC
.	.	TRBV5-1	TRBJ2-5	CASSLPGGAETQYF	TGCGCCAGCAGCTTGCCGGGGGGCGCAGAGACCCAGTACTTC
.	many	TRBV7-9	TRBJ1-4	CASSSGGGNEKLFF	TGTGCCAGCAGCTCAGGCGGGGGGAATGAAAAACTGTTTTTT
.	many	TRBV7-6	TRBJ1-4	CASSLEGGVVFF	TGTGCCAGCAGCTTGGAAGGGGGAGTTGTGTTTTTT
.	many	TRBV4-1	TRBJ1-5	CASSQDGGAAQPQHF	TGCGCCAGCAGCCAAGATGGGGGGGCCGCGCAGCCCCAGCATTTT
.	many	TRBV13	TRBJ2-2	CASSLIHSVAHGNTGELFF	TGTGCCAGCAGCTTAATTCACTCTGTAGCCCATGGAAACACCGGGGAGCTGTTTTTT
.	many	TRBV18	TRBJ1-4	CASSPSIQPTNEKLFF	TGTGCCAGCTCACCATCCATACAGCCAACTAATGAAAAACTGTTTTTT
TRBD2	many	TRBV19	TRBJ2-7	CASSLKLAGGYEQYF	TGTGCCAGTAGCCTAAAACTAGCGGGGGGCTACGAGCAGTACTTC
.	many	TRBV2	TRBJ1-5	CASSTQGGRPGQPQHF	TGTGCCAGCAGTACACAGGGTGGGCGGCCAGGGCAGCCCCAGCATTTT
TRBD1	many	TRBV11-2	TRBJ1-2	CASSPYPGTGKGGYTF	TGTGCCAGCAGCCCATATCCGGGGACAGGGAAGGGTGGCTACACCTTC
.	many	TRBV19	TRBJ2-3	CASSIGGGQGTDTQYF	TGTGCCAGTAGTATCGGGGGCGGACAGGGCACAGATACGCAGTATTTT
.	many	TRBV18	TRBJ1-5	CASSPGSGYNQPQHF	TGTGCCAGCTCACCAGGGTCAGGGTACAATCAGCCCCAGCATTTT
.	.	TRBV30	TRBJ2-1	CAWRGAYNEQFF	TGTGCCTGGCGGGGAGCCTACAATGAGCAGTTCTTC
TRBD1	many	TRBV18	TRBJ1-4	CASSRAGGLNEKLFF	TGTGCCAGCTCAAGGGCAGGGGGCCTTAATGAAAAACTGTTTTTT
.	many	TRBV7-6	TRBJ1-1	CASSLDRGNTEAFF	TGTGCCAGCAGCTTAGATCGGGGGAACACTGAAGCTTTCTTT
.	few	TRBV7-8	TRBJ2-3	CASNDPSFLQSTDTQYF	TGTGCCAGCAACGACCCTAGCTTCCTACAAAGCACAGATACGCAGTATTTT
TRBD2	.	TRBV7-9	TRBJ2-1	CASSQLISGGLDEQFF	TGTGCCAGCAGCCAATTGATTAGCGGGGGTCTCGATGAGCAGTTCTTC
.	many	TRBV6-1	TRBJ2-7	CASSFILQGSYEQYF	TGTGCCAGCAGTTTTATACTACAGGGCTCCTACGAGCAGTACTTC
.	many	TRBV12-5	TRBJ2-7	CASGLGQFSSYEQYF	TGTGCTAGTGGTTTAGGACAGTTTAGCTCCTACGAGCAGTACTTC
TRBD2	many	TRBV7-3	TRBJ2-1	CASSALAGDYNEQFF	TGTGCCAGCAGCGCACTAGCGGGAGACTACAATGAGCAGTTCTTC
.	many	TRBV5-4	TRBJ2-2	CASSQPRPNTGELFF	TGTGCCAGCAGCCAGCCTAGGCCGAACACCGGGGAGCTGTTTTTT
TRBD1	few	TRBV7-3	TRBJ2-7	CASGPGTGGIEQYF	TGTGCCAGCGGCCCGGGGACAGGGGGCATCGAGCAGTACTTC
TRBD1	many	TRBV7-3	TRBJ1-2	CASRIAGGLSDYGYTF	TGTGCCAGCAGAATCGCAGGGGGCCTCTCCGACTATGGCTACACCTTC
TRBD1	many	TRBV4-2	TRBJ2-1	CASSQEGSGTGIAEQFF	TGTGCCAGCAGCCAAGAAGGGTCCGGGACAGGGATCGCTGAGCAGTTCTTC
TRBD1	few	TRBV12-5	TRBJ1-4	CASGPSTGGEKLFF	TGTGCTAGCGGCCCCTCAACAGGGGGGGAAAAACTGTTTTTT
.	many	TRBV7-9	TRBJ1-1	CASTAGVNTEAFF	TGTGCCAGCACCGCAGGGGTGAACACTGAAGCTTTCTTT
.	many	TRBV5-8	TRBJ1-4	CASTRGPDNEKLFF	TGTGCCAGCACGCGGGGACCGGATAATGAAAAACTGTTTTTT
TRBD1	many	TRBV7-2	TRBJ1-1	CASSPLTGVYTEAFF	TGTGCCAGCAGCCCACTGACAGGGGTGTACACTGAAGCTTTCTTT
TRBD2	many	TRBV7-2	TRBJ2-1	CASSLGVSGGPYNEQFF	TGTGCCAGCAGCTTAGGTGTTAGCGGGGGACCTTACAATGAGCAGTTCTTC
.	many	TRBV6-6	TRBJ2-2	CASSPDGGIGRELFF	TGTGCCAGCAGTCCGGACGGAGGGATTGGGAGGGAGCTGTTTTTT
.	.	TRBV19	TRBJ1-4	CASTPDRLNSKLFF	TGTGCTAGTACCCCTGACAGACTCAACTCAAAACTGTTTTTT
.	.	TRBV6-6	TRBJ2-3	CASSDPGGLIDTQYF	TGTGCCAGCAGCGACCCCGGGGGGCTGATAGATACGCAGTATTTT
TRBD1	many	TRBV7-9	TRBJ2-1	CASSLDRGSDEQFF	TGTGCCAGCAGCTTGGACAGGGGGTCCGATGAGCAGTTCTTC
.	many	TRBV28	TRBJ1-1	CASRIPGSEAFF	TGTGCCAGCCGAATCCCGGGATCTGAAGCTTTCTTT
.	many	TRBV5-6	TRBJ2-5	CASSLEQGGRETQYF	TGTGCCAGCAGCTTGGAGCAGGGAGGTCGAGAGACCCAGTACTTC
.	many	TRBV9	TRBJ2-1	CASSVTGKAGTEQFF	TGTGCCAGCAGCGTAACAGGGAAAGCGGGAACTGAGCAGTTCTTC
.	few	TRBV19	TRBJ2-3	CASSINGADTQYF	TGTGCCAGTAGTATAAACGGAGCCGATACGCAGTATTTT
.	many	TRBV27	TRBJ1-2	CASSLFRDGLSYGYTF	TGTGCCAGCAGTTTATTCCGGGACGGACTAAGCTATGGCTACACCTTC
TRBD2	few	TRBV30	TRBJ2-1	CAWSIDAGDGTKQFF	TGTGCCTGGAGTATTGACGCGGGAGATGGCACGAAGCAGTTCTTC
.	many	TRBV4-1	TRBJ2-3	CASSQDYHTATDTQYF	TGCGCCAGCAGCCAAGATTACCATACTGCGACAGATACGCAGTATTTT
.	many	TRBV18	TRBJ1-3	CASSLTPRSGNTIYF	TGTGCCAGCTCCCTTACACCCCGCTCTGGAAACACCATATATTTT
.	many	TRBV5-5	TRBJ2-7	CASSTHRVGYEQYF	TGTGCCAGCAGCACCCACAGGGTGGGGTACGAGCAGTACTTC
TRBD1	medium-sized	TRBV15	TRBJ1-1	CATSREGRGRLTNTEAFF	TGTGCCACCAGCAGAGAAGGCAGGGGGCGGTTAACGAACACTGAAGCTTTCTTT
TRBD1	many	TRBV30	TRBJ1-3	CAWRRDRTHSGNTIYF	TGTGCCTGGAGGAGGGACAGGACTCACTCTGGAAACACCATATATTTT
.	many	TRBV6-1	TRBJ1-3	CASRTSGGSGNTIYF	TGTGCCAGTCGGACGAGTGGGGGGTCTGGAAACACCATATATTTT
TRBD1	many	TRBV5-6	TRBJ1-2	CASSLGQGAFRHTF	TGTGCCAGCAGCTTGGGTCAGGGGGCGTTTCGCCACACCTTC
TRBD1	many	TRBV14	TRBJ1-1	CASAGQAALNTEAFF	TGTGCCAGCGCCGGACAGGCCGCCTTGAACACTGAAGCTTTCTTT
TRBD1	few	TRBV9	TRBJ1-6	CASSEGTGYPPLHF	TGTGCCAGCAGCGAGGGGACAGGGTACCCACCCCTCCACTTT
TRBD2	many	TRBV7-9	TRBJ2-5	CASSAGTSGSETQYF	TGTGCCAGCAGCGCCGGGACTAGCGGGAGTGAGACCCAGTACTTC
.	many	TRBV6-6	TRBJ2-1	CASSYGGGVSNEQFF	TGTGCCAGCAGTTACGGGGGGGGCGTTAGCAATGAGCAGTTCTTC
.	many	TRBV4-1	TRBJ2-2	CASSQGTKVKSTGELFF	TGCGCCAGCAGCCAAGGGACTAAAGTGAAGAGCACCGGGGAGCTGTTTTTT
.	many	TRBV30	TRBJ1-5	CAWSEGRSQPQHF	TGTGCCTGGAGTGAGGGGCGAAGTCAGCCCCAGCATTTT
TRBD2	many	TRBV6-5	TRBJ2-2	CASRRGGGTGELFF	TGTGCCAGCCGTCGGGGGGGCGGGACCGGGGAGCTGTTTTTT
TRBD1	.	TRBV5-8	TRBJ1-6	CASSFPTGGTPLHF	TGTGCCAGCAGCTTCCCGACAGGGGGAACACCCCTCCACTTT